The source of this T cell receptor (beta chain) is a study of cytomegalovirus exposure and HLA in healthy donors. Trimming cost V 3 bases and J 7 bases, with 12 bases left between them. The CDR3 runs 13 residues. Germline V gene lookup returns CDR1 MNHEY and CDR2 SMNVEV (reference sequence). Study-level points and caveats: The authors assumed roughly uniform sequencing depth across donors for presence/absence analyses.

As concerns this clone: The antigen remains unidentified.

The PCR was carried out with 60 Vbeta primers and 13 Jbeta primers. Assay used: immunoSEQ multiplex PCR; TCRdb lists only in-frame clones, some missing. The sample has about 100,000 clones, approximately 76% seen once. The receptor comes from a woman aged 60 to 75 in good health and CMV-seropositive. The J gene is TRBJ1-1, the V gene TRBV27; D may be TRBD1 (6 bases). Input material: PBMCs. DNA of the CDR3: TGTGCCAGCAGTTTCGGGGGGCGAGGTGAAGCTTTCTTT. Translated: CASSFGGRGEAFF.